This TCR beta chain was captured in a study of blood T cell repertoires in COVID-19 (dated by TCRdb to 2020 to 2022). Regarding the complete study: Collaborator samples came from the United States, Italy and Spain and covered acute and convalescent phases of COVID-19. The material from the prospective study consisted of cDNA or gDNA derived from T cells, B-cell-depleted T cells, or PBMCs. The dataset comprised deeply sampled blood TCRbeta repertoires from subjects exposed to, actively infected with, or recovered from COVID-19. The repertoires were released in a freely available public database intended as a resource for research on the immune response to SARS-CoV-2. Samples were obtained from the ongoing ImmuneRACE study (first 160 participants) and from 1,000 to 1,500 subjects provided by 6 global collaborators. Nearly every sample came with metadata listing a de-identified subject ID, COVID-19 status, age in years and sex. HLA class I and class II types, where available, came from metadata supplied by the sample provider rather than from assay-based typing.

A note on this clone: It lacks a known antigen. No clone much larger than this one lies a single base away; base qualities are absent.

The paper as a whole reports these results and caveats: How much clinical and demographic metadata was included differed by source and by participant, and the metadata was provided uncurated.

Whole blood was collected in K2EDTA tubes by collaborating institutions according to the institutions' own protocols. For TCRbeta analysis, collaborators shipped samples in one of three forms: frozen whole blood, isolated PBMCs, or DNA extracted from either of those sample types. TCRbeta CDR3 regions were amplified from genomic DNA using the immunoSEQ Assay, a bias-controlled multiplex PCR. The authors' pipeline ran thus. Nucleated cell counts per sample were estimated from amplification of reference gene primers within the assay. To quantify the absolute abundance of each unique TCRbeta CDR3 rearrangement, sequence reads were collapsed and filtered. For each sample, productive Simpson clonality was calculated by taking the square root of Simpson's diversity index across productive rearrangements. Sourced from immuneACCESS, this table was stored by TCRdb with only in-frame sequences that have V and J called. A share of the clones is absent; for the studies checked, an unresolved V gene accounts for under half, and the remainder has no known explanation. V and J calls and clone size are as listed in that table; D and trimming were resolved from the DNA. Recorded for this sample are 310,000 or so clones; more than 70% of them occurred a single time. The biggest ten clones account for roughly 1.3% of the sample.

Germline trimming: 6 bases from V, 5 bases from J; junction bases outside gene matches: 9. From the germline V gene, CDR1 is LGHNT and CDR2 is FRNRAP. The CDR3 contains 16 residues, cysteine and phenylalanine counted. Just the 48-base CDR3 DNA is kept, in frame starting at base 1. The source of this sequence is a woman aged 50 to 60 with acute or convalescent COVID-19. Material for sequencing was peripheral blood. The V and J genes are TRBV12-5 and TRBJ2-5; 13 of the junction bases match TRBD2. In nucleotides, the sequence is TGTGCTAGTGGGCCGCTGGGACTAGCGGGAACCGAGACCCAGTACTTC. It specifies CASGPLGLAGTETQYF.